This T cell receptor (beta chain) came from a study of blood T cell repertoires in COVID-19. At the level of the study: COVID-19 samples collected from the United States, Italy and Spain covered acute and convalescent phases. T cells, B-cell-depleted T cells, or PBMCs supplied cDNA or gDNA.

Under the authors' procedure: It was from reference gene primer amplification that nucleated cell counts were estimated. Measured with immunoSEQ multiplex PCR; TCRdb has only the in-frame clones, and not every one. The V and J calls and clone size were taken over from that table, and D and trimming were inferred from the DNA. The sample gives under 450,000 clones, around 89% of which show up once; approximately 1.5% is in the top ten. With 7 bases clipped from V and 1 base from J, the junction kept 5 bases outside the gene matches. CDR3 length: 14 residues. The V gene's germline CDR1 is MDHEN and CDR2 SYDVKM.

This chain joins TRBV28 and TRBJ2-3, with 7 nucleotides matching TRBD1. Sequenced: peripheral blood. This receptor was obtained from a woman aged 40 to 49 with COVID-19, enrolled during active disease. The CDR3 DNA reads TGTGCCAGCATTACAGGGGATGGCACAGATACGCAGTATTTT. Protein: CASITGDGTDTQYF.